These 31 T cell receptor beta chains originate from one sample sequenced in a study of blood T cells in healthy people across ages. A J-beta primer mix and a sample-barcoded 5' primer were used in a second PCR of about 7 to 11 cycles. Via MiXCR, TCRdb re-called the 5' RACE reads, giving one row per CDR3 protein. The data contain some 760,000 distinct CDR3 sequences, 25% of them singletons. The same specimen was also included in a second study, on T cells of mothers and their children.

The source material was blood. These receptors were taken from a boy younger than 18 in good health.

This clonotype was seen more than once but under ten times. The chain carries TRBV25-1 and TRBJ2-7; D possibly corresponds to TRBD2 (5 bases). Germline CDR1 and CDR2: MGHDK and SYGVNS. This CDR3 has 13 amino acids. Trimming stripped 11 bases from V and 3 bases from J, with 17 bases between. CDR3 sequence (DNA): TGTGCCTCCGGTCGGGGAAGTGGCTACGAGCAGTACTTC. It is translated as CASGRGSGYEQYF.

This clonotype was recorded a few times. The CDR3 here is CASSHTTQGLTGANVLTF. The CDR3 DNA sequence: TGCGCCAGCAGCCATACAACACAGGGACTTACTGGGGCCAACGTCCTGACTTTC. V gene TRBV5-1 combines with J gene TRBJ2-6, with D perhaps assigned TRBD1 or TRBD2 (6 bases each). This CDR3 has 18 residues. Between the trimmed V and J ends, which lost 4 bases and 2 bases, there was a span of 19 bases. Germline V gene lookup returns CDR1 SGHRS and CDR2 YFSETQ.

In this sample, this clonotype turned up a few times. The chain has TRBV29-1 and TRBJ2-5, with D hard to call. Matching the DNA end better, TRBJ2-7 makes the J call doubtful. The CDR3 spans 12 residues. Germline lookup yields CDR1 SQVTM and CDR2 ANQGSEA. The CDR3 bases are TGCAGTGGTCTGTCCAAGGCCTACGAGCAGTACTTC. Translating gives CSGLSKAYEQYF.

The chain carries TRBV20-1 and TRBJ1-4; tentative D call: TRBD1 (5 bases). The ends were cut back, 6 bases at V and 4 bases at J, with 18 bases in the middle. Germline CDR1 DFQATT, CDR2 SNEGSKA (reference sequence). The CDR3 length is 15 residues. The chain's CDR3 is CSALIEGTYNEKLFF. The DNA of the CDR3 is TGCAGTGCCCTCATAGAAGGGACGTATAATGAAAAACTGTTTTTT.

The chain combines TRBV21-1 with TRBJ2-5. TRBV21-1 is termed a pseudogene. The CDR3 is made up of 18 amino acids. As DNA, the CDR3 is TGTGCCAGCATTGGTCGGGGATCTCGACATCGAACACAAGAGACCCAGTACTTC. Protein: CASIGRGSRHRTQETQYF.

The chain employs TRBV6-1 and TRBJ1-5, with a possible D match to TRBD1 (5 bases). Per germline, CDR1 MNHNS and CDR2 SASEGT. The CDR3 has 13 residues. As DNA, the CDR3 is TGTACCACCCGGGACGCAGGAAATCAGCCCCAGCATTTT. Translating it yields CTTRDAGNQPQHF.

There are a few counts of this clonotype. The chain uses TRBV12-3 or TRBV12-4 and TRBJ1-1; D is ambiguous. V lost 2 bases, J lost 1 base, and 17 bases lay in between. There are 17 residues in the CDR3. CDR3 protein: CASSLIGGGSRNTEAFF. The CDR3 region has the DNA TGTGCCAGCAGTTTAATTGGCGGCGGTTCGAGGAACACTGAAGCTTTCTTT.

The J gene is TRBJ1-1, the V gene TRBV5-1; D possibly corresponds to TRBD1 (5 bases). Germline lookup yields CDR1 SGHRS and CDR2 YFSETQ. The CDR3 runs to 14 residues. Trimming removed 4 bases at V and 2 bases at J, with 12 bases between. DNA for the CDR3: TGCGCCAGCAGCGCTGCCAGGGTTAACACTGAAGCTTTCTTT. It translates to CASSAARVNTEAFF.

This chain links TRBV28 with TRBJ1-2; 9 bases fit TRBD1. Germline CDR1 MDHEN, CDR2 SYDVKM. V lost 6 bases, J lost 0 bases, and 17 bases stayed unmatched. The CDR3 spans 19 residues. The DNA of the CDR3 is TGTGCCAGCAGCCTTCTCCTTCCTGGACAGGGGACAGCTAACTATGGCTACACCTTC. Protein product: CASSLLLPGQGTANYGYTF.

In its sample, this clonotype was seen a few times. This rearrangement joins TRBV4-3 to TRBJ2-7; D is perhaps TRBD1 or TRBD2 (5 bases each). Germline CDR1 and CDR2: LGHNA and YSLEER. V was shortened by 0 bases and J by 1 base, with 10 bases between the two germline ends. The CDR3 covers 15 residues. CDR3 in amino acids: CASSQDRDGSYEQYF. The CDR3 DNA follows: TGCGCCAGCAGCCAAGATCGGGACGGGTCCTACGAGCAGTACTTC.

The chain joins TRBV10-3 to TRBJ2-7; D is unresolved. CDR1 and CDR2 from the germline V gene are ENHRY and SYGVKD. This CDR3 is 11 amino acids long. V shed 6 bases and J shed 3 bases, with 6 bases lying between them. In nucleotides, the CDR3 is TGTGCCATCAGCCTGAACTACGAGCAGTACTTC. It yields the protein CAISLNYEQYF.

This sequence joins TRBV6-2 or TRBV6-3 and TRBJ1-6; D might be TRBD1 (6 bases). CDR3 length equals 14 residues. Trimming removed 6 bases from V and 10 bases from J, with 16 bases in between. Germline-derived CDR1 and CDR2 are MNHEY and SVGEGT. CDR3 sequence (DNA): TGTGCCAGCAGGACGATGACAGGCACCTCACCCCTCCACTTT. It specifies CASRTMTGTSPLHF.

The chain recombines TRBV23-1 with TRBJ2-5; 7 nucleotides align to TRBD1. The J call may be incorrect, as the DNA end agrees better with TRBJ2-1. TRBV23-1 is treated as an ORF (open reading frame) with a function not yet certain. CDR3 length: 15 amino acids. CDR3 sequence reads: CASRPTGIYMNEQFF. The CDR3 DNA is TGCGCCAGCAGGCCGACAGGGATCTATATGAATGAGCAGTTCTTC.

This chain uses TRBV7-2 with TRBJ2-1; TRBD2 matches at 9 bases. Per germline, CDR1 SGHTA and CDR2 FQGNSA. This CDR3 is built from 13 residues. J gave up 10 bases and V 5 bases, and 6 bases lay outside the gene matches. CDR3 protein: CASSLLSGGEQFF. The CDR3 DNA reads TGTGCCAGCAGCCTTCTTAGCGGGGGCGAGCAGTTCTTC. The entire variable domain, with the rest obtained from reference TRBV7-2 and TRBJ2-1, is as follows: GAGVSQSPSNKVTEKGKDVELRCDPISGHTALYWYRQSLGQGLEFLIYFQGNSAPDKSGLPSDRFSAERTGGSVSTLTIQRTQQEDSAVYLCASSLLSGGEQFFGPGTRLTVL.

This clonotype was found many times. CDR3 nucleotides: TGCAGTGCTAGGGTCGGCCCAGATACGCAGTATTTT. The encoded protein is CSARVGPDTQYF. The chain recombines TRBV20-1 with TRBJ2-3; no reliable D call. Germline lookup yields CDR1 DFQATT and CDR2 SNEGSKA (reference sequence). The germline V and J ends were trimmed by 3 bases and 4 bases, with 8 bases remaining between them. The CDR3 has 12 residues.

A note on this clonotype: A junction end diverges from the germline sequence, so it may reflect a read error. This chain joins TRBV5-1 and TRBJ2-2, with TRBD2 identical over 11 bases. This CDR3 has 15 residues. From germline, CDR1 is SGHRS and CDR2 YFSETQ. CDR3 coding DNA: TGCGCCGGCAGCTTTACTAGCGGGAGCGGCGGGGAGCTGTTTTTT. Amino acid sequence: CAGSFTSGSGGELFF. The whole variable domain, remainder taken from reference TRBV5-1 and TRBJ2-2, is KAGVTQTPRYLIKTRGQQVTLSCSPISGHRSVSWYQQTPGQGLQFLFEYFSETQRNKGNFPGRFSGRQFSNSRSEMNVSTLELGDSALYLCAGSFTSGSGGELFFGEGSRLTVL.

This clonotype was counted only a few times. The V call is TRBV5-1, the J call TRBJ1-1; tentative D call: TRBD1 (6 bases). From germline, CDR1 is SGHRS and CDR2 YFSETQ. Trimming cost V 0 bases and J 1 base, with 10 bases left between them. There are 15 residues in the CDR3. The CDR3 coding sequence is TGCGCCAGCAGCTTGGAAGGGGGGGAGAACACTGAAGCTTTCTTT. It is translated as CASSLEGGENTEAFF.

This clonotype was seen more than once but under ten times. The chain is built from TRBV4-1 and TRBJ2-7; 12 bases align to TRBD1. Germline V gene lookup returns CDR1 MGHRA and CDR2 YSYEKL. V trimming: 2 bases; J trimming: 7 bases; junction bases outside the gene matches: 6. The CDR3 has 15 residues. Here the CDR3 DNA reads TGCGCCAGCAGCCAACCGGGACAGGGGGCGGGGGAGCAGTACTTC. This codes for CASSQPGQGAGEQYF.

The J gene is TRBJ2-3, the V gene TRBV5-1; 11 bases fit TRBD2. Losses at the gene ends were 2 bases for V and 5 bases for J; bases not matched to a gene: 10. Germline loops: CDR1 SGHRS, CDR2 YFSETQ. The CDR3 is 17 residues long. The CDR3 DNA reads as TGCGCCAGCAGCTTCAGGGGCCTAGCGGGGGGAGGAGATACGCAGTATTTT. Protein: CASSFRGLAGGGDTQYF.

This chain links TRBV24-1 with TRBJ2-7; D may be TRBD1 (7 bases). Judging by the DNA end, TRBJ2-1 fits better; the J call may be wrong. The CDR3 length is 12 residues. Germline V gene lookup returns CDR1 KGHDR and CDR2 SFDVKD. The CDR3 region is CATSQGGNEQFF. The CDR3 DNA reads as TGTGCCACCAGCCAGGGGGGCAATGAGCAGTTCTTC.

The CDR3 reads CASSPRGGAYNEQFF. Written as DNA, the CDR3 is TGTGCCAGCAGCCCGCGAGGGGGCGCCTACAATGAGCAGTTCTTC. V and J are TRBV3-1 and TRBJ2-1; 7 bases agree with TRBD1. The trim removed 4 bases at V and 2 bases at J, leaving 5 bases unmatched. The CDR3 has 15 residues. Germline lookup yields CDR1 LGHDT and CDR2 YNNKEL (reference sequence).

This chain links TRBV11-2 with TRBJ1-3; 8 bases fit TRBD1. Germline V gene data show CDR1 as SGHAT and CDR2 as FQNNGV. Losses at the gene ends were 5 bases for V and 0 bases for J; bases not matched to a gene: 6. The CDR3 loop spans 16 amino acids. The CDR3 is CASSPQGAFSGNTIYF. CDR3 bases: TGTGCCAGCAGCCCCCAGGGGGCCTTCTCTGGAAACACCATATATTTT.

V gene TRBV27 combines with J gene TRBJ1-1, with D maybe TRBD1 (6 bases). V lost 6 bases to trimming and J lost 1 base, with 12 bases between them. Germline V gene lookup returns CDR1 MNHEY and CDR2 SMNVEV (reference sequence). This CDR3 has 14 residues. CDR3 coding DNA: TGTGCCAGCAGGGAGACAGGTTCGAACACTGAAGCTTTCTTT. It is translated as CASRETGSNTEAFF.

The J gene is TRBJ2-7, the V gene TRBV7-9; a weak D match, TRBD2 (5 bases). Germline V gene sequence: CDR1 SEHNR, CDR2 FQNEAQ (reference sequence). This CDR3 spans 12 amino acids. Trimming took off 2 bases at V and 5 bases at J, with 7 bases between the two ends. CDR3 bases: TGTGCCAGCAGCTTAATCGGGAACGAGCAGTACTTC. Translated: CASSLIGNEQYF.

This clonotype has a handful of counts. The gene calls are TRBV7-9 and TRBJ1-2, with 9 bases that match TRBD1. Per the germline V gene, CDR1 is SEHNR and CDR2 is FQNEAQ (reference sequence). The length of the CDR3 is 14 residues. V was pared by 5 bases and J by 1 base, with 2 bases of the junction left unmatched. In nucleotides, the CDR3 is TGTGCCAGCAGCGGGACAGGGAGTAACTATGGCTACACCTTC. This encodes CASSGTGSNYGYTF. Drawing the rest from reference TRBV7-9 and TRBJ1-2, the complete variable domain is DTGVSQNPRHKITKRGQNVTFRCDPISEHNRLYWYRQTLGQGPEFLTYFQNEAQLEKSRLLSDRFSAERPKGSFSTLEIQRTEQGDSAMYLCASSGTGSNYGYTFGSGTRLTVV.

V gene TRBV7-2 combines with J gene TRBJ2-7; perhaps TRBD2 as D (6 bases). CDR3 length: 14 residues. The germline V gene has CDR1 SGHTA and CDR2 FQGNSA. Trimming removed 5 bases at V and 10 bases at J, with 21 bases between. Here the CDR3 reads CASSGGSRDLTQYF. The CDR3 DNA is TGTGCCAGCAGCGGGGGGTCCAGGGACCTAACACAGTACTTC. Variable domain in full (rest from reference TRBV7-2 and TRBJ2-7): GAGVSQSPSNKVTEKGKDVELRCDPISGHTALYWYRQSLGQGLEFLIYFQGNSAPDKSGLPSDRFSAERTGGSVSTLTIQRTQQEDSAVYLCASSGGSRDLTQYFGPGTRLTVT.

This chain connects TRBV3-1 to TRBJ2-5, with TRBD1 identical over 7 bases. This CDR3 has 16 amino acids. Per the germline V gene, CDR1 is LGHDT and CDR2 is YNNKEL (reference sequence). The V and J ends lost 0 bases and 0 bases, in that order; junction bases with no gene match: 4. CDR3 nucleotide sequence: TGTGCCAGCAGCCAAGATGTGACAGGGTACCAAGAGACCCAGTACTTC. It is translated as CASSQDVTGYQETQYF.

The chain links TRBV12-3 or TRBV12-4 to TRBJ2-3; TRBD1 matches at 8 bases. The CDR3 is 15 residues long. Trimming cost V 3 bases and J 3 bases; bases outside gene matches: 5. The CDR3 DNA follows: TGTGCCAGCAGTTTTTGGACAGGGAGAACAGATACGCAGTATTTT. It translates to CASSFWTGRTDTQYF.

V usage is TRBV29-1 and J usage is TRBJ2-5, with 8 bases lining up with TRBD1. The DNA end lines up better with TRBJ2-1; the J call may be wrong. The CDR3 spans 15 residues. CDR1 and CDR2 (germline): SQVTM, ANQGSEA. The CDR3 loop is CSVESTGVGSDEQFF. CDR3 sequence (DNA): TGCAGCGTGGAGTCGACAGGGGTAGGCTCCGATGAGCAGTTCTTC.

The rearrangement uses TRBV28 and TRBJ1-6; D is undetermined. V was clipped by 3 bases and J by 0 bases, with 9 bases between them. Germline CDR1 is MDHEN and CDR2 is SYDVKM. The CDR3 sequence is 16 residues long. The CDR3, as DNA: TGTGCCAGCAGTTTGGCCAGCAGCTCCTATAATTCACCCCTCCACTTT. Translating gives CASSLASSSYNSPLHF.

The chain joins TRBV7-2 to TRBJ1-4; D is undetermined. CDR3 size: 14 residues. Deletions cut 1 base from V and 7 bases from J, with 10 bases between. Germline-derived CDR1 and CDR2 are SGHTA and FQGNSA. The CDR3: CASSLGGNREKLFF. CDR3 coding DNA: TGTGCCAGCAGCTTAGGAGGGAACCGTGAAAAACTGTTTTTT.